Following are 9 T cell receptor beta chains from one sample sequenced in a study of blood T cells in healthy people across ages. For the second PCR, which ran for 7 to 11 cycles, a sample-barcoded 5' primer and a J-beta primer mix were used. MiXCR, applied by TCRdb to the 5' RACE reads, yields one record per CDR3 protein. The sample lists about 800,000 distinct CDR3 sequences, around 25% occurring once. The same sample was also studied in work on T cells of mothers and their children.

Sequencing used blood. These receptors were collected from a boy younger than 18 in good health.

In its sample, this clonotype was seen a few times. V usage is TRBV6-2 or TRBV6-3 and J usage is TRBJ2-1; no reliable D call. The end of the DNA aligns better with TRBJ2-5, so the J call may be wrong. This CDR3 is built from 15 residues. Germline V gene lookup returns CDR1 MNHEY and CDR2 SVGEGT. CDR3 bases: TGTGCCAGCAGTTCCCTCATGGGCACCCAAGAGACCCAGTACTTC. It yields the protein CASSSLMGTQETQYF.

This clonotype has a handful of counts. This rearrangement joins TRBV29-1 to TRBJ2-3; 11 bases align to TRBD1. CDR3 size: 14 residues. Germline CDR1 SQVTM, CDR2 ANQGSEA. V shed 4 bases and J 6 bases; nucleotides not matched to a gene: 6. The DNA of the CDR3 is TGCAGCGTTGTCGGACAGGGGGCGTCCGATACGCAGTATTTT. Translated: CSVVGQGASDTQYF.

The CDR3: CASSLMGQGAEDEQFF. In DNA form, the CDR3 reads TGTGCCAGCAGCTTAATGGGACAGGGGGCAGAGGATGAGCAGTTCTTC. The chain recombines TRBV7-2 with TRBJ2-5; 12 bases match TRBD1. The J call may be mistaken, given a closer DNA end match to TRBJ2-1. CDR1 SGHTA and CDR2 FQGNSA come from the germline V gene. The CDR3 loop spans 16 amino acids.

This clonotype was observed a handful of times. V is TRBV20-1 and J is TRBJ2-3, with D possibly being TRBD2 (5 bases). The V end lost 3 bases, the J end lost 1 base, and 14 bases lay between the germline ends. CDR1 and CDR2 (germline): DFQATT, SNEGSKA (reference sequence). CDR3 length equals 15 residues. For the CDR3, the DNA is TGCAGTGCTAGTTTAGGAGGAGCGGGCACAGATACGCAGTATTTT. Translating gives CSASLGGAGTDTQYF.

V is TRBV18 and J is TRBJ1-2; 8 bases match TRBD1. V was pared by 2 bases and J by 3 bases, with 5 bases of the junction left unmatched. Germline-derived CDR1 and CDR2 are KGHSH and LQKENI. The CDR3 runs 15 residues. This CDR3 reads CASSPGAGGDYGYTF. The DNA of the CDR3 is TGTGCCAGCTCACCAGGGGCAGGGGGCGACTATGGCTACACCTTC.

This clonotype occurred a few times. The V call is TRBV7-9, the J call TRBJ2-2, with D tentatively TRBD2 (6 bases). The germline V gene encodes CDR1 SEHNR and CDR2 FQNEAQ (reference sequence). The CDR3 is made up of 14 amino acids. With 6 bases removed from V and 5 bases from J, the gap between germline ends came to 13 bases. This CDR3 reads CASRRDPNTGELFF. CDR3 DNA: TGTGCCAGCAGGCGGGACCCCAATACCGGGGAGCTGTTTTTT.

As regards this clonotype: At one end, the junction sequence differs from germline, possibly due to a read error. The chain joins TRBV20-1 to TRBJ2-3; TRBD2 matches 7 bases. CDR1 is DFQATT, CDR2 SNEGSKA, per germline (reference sequence). The CDR3 sequence is 17 residues long. The CDR3 DNA reads TGCAGTGCTAGAGATCTAGGCGGGGGACCCCGGAGAGATACGCAGTGTTTT. Translation gives CSARDLGGGPRRDTQCF.

The genes are TRBV14 and TRBJ2-3, with TRBD2 identical over 7 bases. J gave up 1 base and V 3 bases, and 13 bases lay outside the gene matches. CDR1 and CDR2 from the germline V gene are SGHDN and FVKESK. The CDR3 sequence is 18 residues long. The CDR3: CASSHWFGLEDGTDTQYF. As DNA, the CDR3 is TGTGCCAGCAGCCACTGGTTCGGACTAGAGGACGGCACAGATACGCAGTATTTT.

This clonotype was seen a few times. The CDR3 reads CSVKGQILDTQYF. For the CDR3, the DNA is TGCAGCGTTAAGGGACAGATCCTAGATACGCAGTATTTT. J is TRBJ2-3 and V is TRBV29-1; TRBD1 aligns across 7 bases. With 5 bases clipped from V and 5 bases from J, the junction kept 7 bases outside the gene matches. Per germline, CDR1 SQVTM and CDR2 ANQGSEA. The CDR3 is 13 amino acids.